This entry features one T cell receptor beta chain sequence. The sample holds a few counts of this clonotype. Which antigen it targets is not known. Per-base quality was not reported, and no clone a single base away is much larger than it. Ficoll-Paque density gradient centrifugation was the method used to isolate PBMCs. This entry belongs to a study of T-cell memory formation after mild COVID-19 (dated by TCRdb to about 2021). General notes on the study: TCR sequence clusters from the two donors were largely donor specific. The cohort comprised two young, previously healthy adult volunteers, one female and one male. T-cell clones expanding and contracting after mild COVID-19 in a couple of donors were tracked by longitudinal TCRalpha and TCRbeta repertoire sequencing. Overall study outcomes, separate from this receptor: Clones that contracted from day 15 to 85 showed balanced CD4/CD8 phenotypes, whereas a second wave of clones that expanded from day 15 to 37 leaned towards CD4+. Contracting CD4+ clones turned up mainly in the CM and EM memory subsets, whereas EMRA was where CD8+ clones were enriched. The study covered only a couple of mild cases, and larger cohorts including severe cases with pre-infection samples were considered necessary. Whether the second-wave clones peaking on day 37 were SARS-CoV-2 specific was not confirmed. Some responding clones were detected in pre-infection memory, which suggested that pre-existing cross-reactive memory T cells had joined the SARS-CoV-2 response.

The reads were generated on an Illumina NovaSeq 6000. TCRalpha and TCRbeta cDNA libraries were built by 5'RACE with constant-segment primers, adding sample barcodes and unique molecular identifiers. Trizol reagent was used to extract RNA from every sample. The libraries were amplified in two PCR steps, and the second step added a second sample barcode and Illumina TruSeq adapters. Libraries were sequenced on an Illumina NovaSeq with 2 x 150 bp paired-end reads. The original pipeline was this. Reads were demultiplexed and collapsed into UMI-guided consensus sequences with migec v1.2.7. Using mixcr v2.1.11, UMI consensuses were aligned to TRA and TRB V and J templates and then assembled into clonotypes. A clonotype was counted as expanded or contracted only if both edgeR and NoisET called the change significant, with noise models trained on biological replicates. For edgeR calls, a false discovery rate-adjusted p below 0.01 and a log2 fold-change threshold of 1 were applied. As an exploratory analysis of dynamics, PCA with hierarchical clustering was applied to max-normalized trajectories of the 1000 most abundant clonotypes. The CD4 or CD8 phenotype of responding clones was assigned using the separately sequenced CD4+ and CD8+ repertoires. The public reads were reanalyzed by TCRdb: fastp trimming at Q25, MiXCR alignment, in-frame beta chains only. For every CDR3 protein sequence, its rows merge into one entry that carries the most common genes and DNA. These V and J calls originate from TCRdb's pipeline instead of the authors' own analysis. Counted in this sample were roughly 340,000 distinct CDR3 sequences; about a sixth of them appeared once. The leading ten clones occupy about 20% of the sample.

Clipping removes 1 base from V and 6 bases from J, with 6 as the unmatched junction base count. Based on the germline V gene, the CDR1 and CDR2 sequences are MGHRA and YSYEKL. The CDR3 holds 15 amino acids from the cysteine to the phenylalanine. Only the CDR3 part of the read is kept: 45 bases, read in frame from the first base. The clonotype was recovered from a man between 18 and 35 years old who had mild COVID-19 (a few samples of this study predate the infection). The sample titles of this study are shuffled in the database, so cell type and time point are left out; the donor was told from shared clones. Sequencing was carried out using PBMCs or a T cell subset sorted from them (not recorded which). The V and J segments used are TRBV4-1 and TRBJ2-5; 9 of the junction bases match TRBD2. Here is the DNA: TGCGCCAGCAGCCAAGGGGCTAGCGGGGCAAAGACCCAGTACTTC. Translation gives CASSQGASGAKTQYF.